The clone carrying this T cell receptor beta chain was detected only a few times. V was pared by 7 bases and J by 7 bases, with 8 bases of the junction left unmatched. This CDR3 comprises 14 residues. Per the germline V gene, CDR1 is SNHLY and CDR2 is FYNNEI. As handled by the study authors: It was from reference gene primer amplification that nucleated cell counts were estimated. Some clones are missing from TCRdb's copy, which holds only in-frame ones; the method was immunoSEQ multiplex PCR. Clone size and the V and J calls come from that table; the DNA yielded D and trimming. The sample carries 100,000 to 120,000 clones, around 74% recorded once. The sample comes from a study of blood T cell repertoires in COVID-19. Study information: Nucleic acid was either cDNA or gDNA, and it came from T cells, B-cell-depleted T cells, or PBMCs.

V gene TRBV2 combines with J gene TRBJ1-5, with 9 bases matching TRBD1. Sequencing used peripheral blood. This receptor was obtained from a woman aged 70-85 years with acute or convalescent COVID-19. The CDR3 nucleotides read TGTGCCAGCACCAGGGACAGGGTCGGGCAGCCCCAGCATTTT. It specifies CASTRDRVGQPQHF.